Following are 24 T cell receptor beta chains from one sample sequenced in a study of cytomegalovirus exposure and HLA in healthy donors. Repertoires were generated with immunoSEQ multiplex PCR, while TCRdb's copy carries only in-frame clones and drops some. The sample lists roughly 220,000 clones, over 70% occurring once. Sequencing input: PBMCs. These receptors came from a woman aged 30 to 39 in good health and CMV-seropositive.

The CDR3 nucleotides are TGTGCCAGCGGGGGGACAGGAGGGGCCGGGGAGCTGTTTTTT. Translating gives CASGGTGGAGELFF. The rearrangement uses TRBV2 and TRBJ2-2; 8 nucleotides line up with TRBD1. The germline V gene encodes CDR1 SNHLY and CDR2 FYNNEI. Trimming at V came to 8 bases and at J to 6 bases, leaving 8 bases not matched to a gene. This CDR3 spans 14 amino acids.

The V call is TRBV18, the J call TRBJ1-1, with a tentative D call TRBD1 (6 bases). CDR3 length: 15 amino acids. Per germline, CDR1 KGHSH and CDR2 LQKENI. V dropped 3 bases and J dropped 7 bases, with 18 bases sitting between them. The CDR3 loop reads CASSPTAGGQGEAFF. CDR3 bases: TGTGCCAGCTCACCGACGGCCGGGGGGCAAGGTGAAGCTTTCTTT.

The chain combines TRBV2 with TRBJ2-1, with 7 bases matching TRBD2. There are 17 residues in the CDR3. Germline CDR1 is SNHLY and CDR2 is FYNNEI. The ends lost 7 bases at V and 4 bases at J; junction bases unmatched: 16. The CDR3 spells CASIRSGAGDPYNEQFF. The CDR3 DNA follows: TGTGCCAGCATCAGAAGCGGGGCGGGAGATCCTTACAATGAGCAGTTCTTC. The full variable domain, in which reference TRBV2 and TRBJ2-1 provide the parts outside the CDR3, is EPEVTQTPSHQVTQMGQEVILRCVPISNHLYFYWYRQILGQKVEFLVSFYNNEISEKSEIFDDQFSVERPDGSNFTLKIRSTKLEDSAMYFCASIRSGAGDPYNEQFFGPGTRLTVL.

This chain uses TRBV5-5 with TRBJ2-7; 7 positions agree with TRBD1. With V trimmed by 4 bases and J by 0 bases, 4 bases remained unmatched. This CDR3 is built from 14 residues. Germline values: CDR1 SGHKS, CDR2 YYEKEE (reference sequence). CDR3: CASSPRDSSYEQYF. As DNA, the CDR3 is TGTGCCAGCAGCCCCCGGGACAGCTCCTACGAGCAGTACTTC.

A single count supports this clone. The J gene is TRBJ1-1, the V gene TRBV7-2; TRBD1 aligns across 8 bases. The junction had 9 bases not matched to a gene; V was cut back by 5 bases and J by 1 base. In germline, CDR1 is SGHTA, CDR2 FQGNSA. The CDR3 sequence is 16 residues long. Here the CDR3 reads CASSHTRTGRNTEAFF. The CDR3 bases are TGTGCCAGCAGCCATACCCGGACAGGGAGGAACACTGAAGCTTTCTTT. Variable domain in full (rest from reference TRBV7-2 and TRBJ1-1): GAGVSQSPSNKVTEKGKDVELRCDPISGHTALYWYRQSLGQGLEFLIYFQGNSAPDKSGLPSDRFSAERTGGSVSTLTIQRTQQEDSAVYLCASSHTRTGRNTEAFFGQGTRLTVV.

This chain uses TRBV7-2 with TRBJ2-1; the match to TRBD2 covers 16 bases. The CDR3 has 16 amino acids. Germline trimming cut 5 bases from V and 7 bases from J; bases unmatched to any gene: 5. Looked up from germline, CDR1 is SGHTA and CDR2 is FQGNSA. The CDR3: CASSLGTSGGENEQFF. CDR3 DNA: TGTGCCAGCAGCCTGGGGACTAGCGGGGGGGAGAATGAGCAGTTCTTC.

This clone was observed a few times. The chain couples TRBV7-2 to TRBJ2-7, with D tentatively TRBD1 (5 bases). V dropped 3 bases and J dropped 0 bases, with 9 bases sitting between them. Germline values: CDR1 SGHTA, CDR2 FQGNSA. The CDR3 has 14 amino acids. The CDR3 DNA sequence: TGTGCCAGCAGCTTCGACAGTTTCTCCTACGAGCAGTACTTC. Encoded protein: CASSFDSFSYEQYF.

The chain is built from TRBV28 and TRBJ2-5, with D perhaps TRBD2 (6 bases). Germline values: CDR1 MDHEN, CDR2 SYDVKM. V gave up 2 bases and J gave up 4 bases, with 11 bases separating them. The CDR3 covers 14 residues. The CDR3 DNA is TGTGCCAGCAGTTTACCGCGGGGCAGAGAGACCCAGTACTTC. It translates to CASSLPRGRETQYF.

The chain recombines TRBV7-2 with TRBJ1-2; D remains ambiguous. The CDR3 contains 12 residues. Trimming removed 1 base from V and 8 bases from J, with 8 bases in between. Germline V lookup: CDR1 SGHTA, CDR2 FQGNSA. Written as DNA, the CDR3 is TGTGCCAGCAGCTTAGACAGTTGGGGCTACACCTTC. It encodes CASSLDSWGYTF.

V usage is TRBV5-8 and J usage is TRBJ1-4; 9 bases fit TRBD1. The CDR3 extends over 14 amino acids. The junction had 6 bases not matched to a gene; V was cut back by 4 bases and J by 8 bases. CDR1 is SGHTS, CDR2 YDEGEE, per germline. The CDR3, as DNA: TGTGCCAGCAGCCAACAGGGGGCGAGCGAAAAACTGTTTTTT. Translated: CASSQQGASEKLFF.

This chain uses TRBV7-9 with TRBJ2-7; possibly TRBD1 for D (6 bases). The germline gives CDR1 SEHNR, CDR2 FQNEAQ (reference sequence). V lost 5 bases, J lost 2 bases, and 13 bases lay in between. The CDR3 spans 14 residues. The CDR3, as DNA: TGTGCCAGCAGCCCCAGGGGTAGGGCCTACGAGCAGTACTTC. It codes for CASSPRGRAYEQYF.

This chain connects TRBV27 to TRBJ2-7; D is ambiguous. CDR1 is MNHEY and CDR2 is SMNVEV in the germline V gene (reference sequence). The CDR3 is 14 residues long. Trimming stripped 5 bases from V and 1 base from J, with 12 bases between. Here the CDR3 reads CASSPNSLSYEQYF. The DNA of the CDR3 is TGTGCCAGCAGTCCCAACAGCCTTTCCTACGAGCAGTACTTC.

The gene calls are TRBV7-2 and TRBJ2-5, with D hard to call. The CDR3 is 14 amino acids. Germline CDR1 and CDR2: SGHTA and FQGNSA. Trimming removed 5 bases at V and 3 bases at J, with 13 bases between. CDR3 bases: TGTGCCAGCAGCCCGGGCGGCCTGAAAGAGACCCAGTACTTC. This encodes CASSPGGLKETQYF.

V is TRBV5-4 and J is TRBJ2-3; no reliable D call. The CDR3 runs 12 residues. CDR1 and CDR2 (germline): SGHNT, YYREEE (reference sequence). Deletions cut 4 bases from V and 11 bases from J, with 14 bases between. The CDR3 coding sequence is TGTGCCAGCAGCGCCGTTGGCCCGATGCAGTATTTT. Amino acid sequence: CASSAVGPMQYF.

This chain joins TRBV5-6 and TRBJ1-4; the D gene is possibly TRBD1 (6 bases). Trimming pared 5 bases from V and 8 bases from J, leaving 19 bases between. Germline CDR1 is SGHDT and CDR2 is YYEEEE. CDR3 size: 15 residues. CDR3 sequence reads: CASSAPGQGQEKLFF. The DNA of the CDR3 is TGTGCCAGCAGTGCTCCGGGGCAGGGGCAGGAAAAACTGTTTTTT.

The DNA of the CDR3 is TGTGCCAGCAGGGCCCCAGGGACCTACGAGCAGTACTTC. Encoded protein: CASRAPGTYEQYF. The chain has TRBV2 and TRBJ2-7, with D perhaps TRBD1 (5 bases). This CDR3 region has 13 residues. The germline V gene encodes CDR1 SNHLY and CDR2 FYNNEI. Trimming pared 6 bases from V and 2 bases from J, leaving 11 bases between.

The chain is built from TRBV27 and TRBJ1-5, with 11 bases aligning to TRBD1. The CDR3 has 15 residues. Germline trimming cut 5 bases from V and 6 bases from J; bases unmatched to any gene: 6. The germline V gene has CDR1 MNHEY and CDR2 SMNVEV (reference sequence). For the CDR3, the DNA is TGTGCCAGCAGTCTCGGACAGGGGGCGGGTCAGCCCCAGCATTTT. It specifies CASSLGQGAGQPQHF.

This clone was seen only once. The genes are TRBV29-1 and TRBJ2-1; 14 positions match TRBD2. Losses at the gene ends were 6 bases for V and 1 base for J; bases not matched to a gene: 11. Per germline, CDR1 SQVTM and CDR2 ANQGSEA. The length of the CDR3 is 18 residues. CDR3 nucleotides: TGCAGCGTGAATTCGGGACTAGCGGGAGCAGGTTCCTACAATGAGCAGTTCTTC. Translation: CSVNSGLAGAGSYNEQFF.

Worth noting for this clone: The sample holds other DNA sequences that translate to the same CDR3. The V call is TRBV28, the J call TRBJ1-2; D possibly corresponds to TRBD1 (5 bases). Germline-derived CDR1 and CDR2 are MDHEN and SYDVKM. V lost 6 bases to trimming and J lost 6 bases, with 14 bases between them. This CDR3 comprises 13 residues. CDR3 loop: CASSQTGGDGYTF. CDR3 coding DNA: TGTGCCAGCAGCCAGACGGGGGGGGATGGCTACACCTTC.

This clone was seen a handful of times. The chain links TRBV27 to TRBJ1-5; TRBD1 matches 8 bases. Germline assignment: CDR1 MNHEY and CDR2 SMNVEV (reference sequence). The CDR3 runs to 15 residues. J was trimmed by 5 bases and V by 3 bases; bases with no gene match: 6. CDR3 residues: CASSLQGAPDQPQHF. The CDR3 DNA reads as TGTGCCAGCAGTTTGCAGGGGGCGCCAGATCAGCCCCAGCATTTT.

By sample share, this clone is medium-sized (0.01 to 0.1%). The V and J genes are TRBV7-3 and TRBJ2-1; D unclear. From germline, CDR1 is SGHTA and CDR2 FQGTGA. The CDR3 runs 13 residues. The ends were cut back, 5 bases at V and 10 bases at J, with 15 bases in the middle. The CDR3 protein is CASSTNQAGEQFF. The CDR3 region has the DNA TGTGCCAGCAGCACCAATCAGGCCGGGGAGCAGTTCTTC.

For this clone: Distinct nucleotide sequences in the sample also encode this CDR3. The V and J genes are TRBV11-2 and TRBJ1-1; D call uncertain. The V gene's germline CDR1 is SGHAT and CDR2 FQNNGV. With 6 bases removed from V and 1 base from J, the gap between germline ends came to 6 bases. The CDR3 is 12 residues long. CDR3 nucleotides: TGTGCCAGCAGTAGACAGAACACTGAAGCTTTCTTT. Translating it yields CASSRQNTEAFF.

The chain employs TRBV27 and TRBJ1-2; D is perhaps TRBD1 (6 bases). V was pared by 2 bases and J by 8 bases, with 24 bases between. The length of the CDR3 is 17 residues. Germline V gene data show CDR1 as MNHEY and CDR2 as SMNVEV (reference sequence). Written as DNA, the CDR3 is TGTGCCAGCAGTTTAAGGTTGATGGAGGAGGGGACATCGGGCTACACCTTC. Translation gives CASSLRLMEEGTSGYTF.

This chain joins TRBV19 and TRBJ1-4; D is ambiguous. Trimming stripped 7 bases from V and 5 bases from J, with 8 bases between. This CDR3 has 12 residues. Per the germline V gene, CDR1 is LNHDA and CDR2 is SQIVND (reference sequence). CDR3 DNA sequence: TGTGCCAGTACCCGGGGAAATGAAAAACTGTTTTTT. Its translation: CASTRGNEKLFF.